The 13 T cell receptor beta chains in this list originate from one sample, sequenced in a study of blood T cell repertoires in COVID-19. Using immunoSEQ multiplex PCR, the repertoire was profiled, and TCRdb retains in-frame clones only, with some absent. The data show 98,000 or so clones, 87% seen once. What was sequenced was peripheral blood. These receptors all stem from a man in his fifties with acute or convalescent COVID-19.

The J gene is TRBJ2-5, the V gene TRBV6-5; 8 bases map to TRBD2. The junction had 8 bases not matched to a gene; V was cut back by 5 bases and J by 9 bases. Germline V gene sequence: CDR1 MNHEY, CDR2 SVGAGI. The CDR3 has 13 amino acids. Here the CDR3 reads CASSTREGGAQYF. For the CDR3, the DNA is TGTGCCAGCAGTACTCGGGAGGGCGGGGCCCAGTACTTC.

The rearrangement uses TRBV5-4 and TRBJ2-3, with 12 bases that match TRBD2. Germline CDR1 and CDR2: SGHNT and YYREEE (reference sequence). CDR3 length: 14 amino acids. J lost 3 bases, V lost 7 bases, and 3 bases had no gene match. The CDR3 DNA reads as TGTGCCAGCCGACTAGCGGGAGAAACAGATACGCAGTATTTT. Residues: CASRLAGETDTQYF.

The rearrangement links TRBV2 to TRBJ2-6; TRBD1 matches at 12 bases. The CDR3 consists of 16 residues. The junction had 5 bases not matched to a gene; V was cut back by 9 bases and J by 2 bases. Looked up from germline, CDR1 is SNHLY and CDR2 is FYNNEI. CDR3 nucleotides: TGTGCCAGGACCGGGACAGGGGGCACTGGGGCCAACGTCCTGACTTTC. This sequence encodes CARTGTGGTGANVLTF.

V is TRBV2 and J is TRBJ2-1, with 7 bases aligning to TRBD2. CDR1 is SNHLY, CDR2 FYNNEI, per germline. The trim removed 6 bases at V and 2 bases at J, leaving 7 bases unmatched. The CDR3 totals 15 residues. The CDR3 here is CASRAGTITYNEQFF. CDR3 bases: TGTGCCAGCAGAGCCGGGACTATCACCTACAATGAGCAGTTCTTC.

The chain has TRBV12-3 or TRBV12-4 and TRBJ1-4, with D perhaps matching TRBD1 (5 bases). This CDR3 has 13 amino acids. V shed 6 bases and J shed 5 bases, with 10 bases lying between them. The CDR3 region is CASRLGANEKLFF. The CDR3 DNA reads TGTGCCAGCAGGCTTGGGGCCAATGAAAAACTGTTTTTT.

V and J are TRBV27 and TRBJ2-7; 7 bases agree with TRBD2. CDR1 MNHEY and CDR2 SMNVEV come from the germline V gene (reference sequence). The CDR3 is 15 amino acids. V gave up 4 bases and J gave up 6 bases; unmatched junction bases: 12. The chain's CDR3 is CASSSGEGLASEQYF. The CDR3 DNA reads as TGTGCCAGCAGTTCGGGGGAGGGGCTAGCGAGCGAGCAGTACTTC.

The V call is TRBV29-1, the J call TRBJ1-2; TRBD1 aligns across 8 bases. The CDR3 is 13 amino acids. Germline CDR1 reads SQVTM; CDR2 reads ANQGSEA. Unmatched junction bases numbered 5, after V lost 6 bases and J lost 2 bases. CDR3 DNA: TGCAGCGTCGGACAGGGTGAGAACTATGGCTACACCTTC. Protein product: CSVGQGENYGYTF.

The chain has TRBV19 and TRBJ2-7, with D tentatively TRBD2 (5 bases). Between the trimmed V and J ends, which lost 7 bases and 0 bases, there was a span of 13 bases. The CDR3 extends over 14 amino acids. In germline, CDR1 is LNHDA, CDR2 SQIVND (reference sequence). The CDR3 DNA is TGTGCCAGTACAAGCGGCGGCAGCTCCTACGAGCAGTACTTC. It specifies CASTSGGSSYEQYF.

This clone was seen once. Written as DNA, the CDR3 is TGCGCCAGCTCCCCTGTGACTAGCGGGAGGAACACCGGGGAGCTGTTTTTT. It encodes CASSPVTSGRNTGELFF. This rearrangement joins TRBV4-1 to TRBJ2-2, with 12 bases aligning to TRBD2. Germline V gene sequence: CDR1 MGHRA, CDR2 YSYEKL. Unmatched junction bases numbered 8, after V lost 8 bases and J lost 1 base. The CDR3 has 17 amino acids.

This chain joins TRBV3-1 (or the pseudogene TRBV3-2) and TRBJ2-2, with 7 positions matching TRBD1. CDR3 size: 14 residues. The germline V gene has CDR1 LGHDT and CDR2 YNNKEL (reference sequence). Trimming cost V 3 bases and J 6 bases; bases outside gene matches: 4. The CDR3 loop reads CASSQTGSAGELFF. The CDR3 region has the DNA TGTGCCAGCAGCCAGACAGGGAGCGCCGGGGAGCTGTTTTTT.

This chain connects TRBV28 to TRBJ1-1; D uncertain. V gave up 5 bases and J gave up 4 bases, with 14 bases separating them. CDR3 length: 14 residues. Germline V CDR1 and CDR2: MDHEN, SYDVKM. DNA of the CDR3: TGTGCCAGCAGTACCCCCAGCCGGGGCACTGAAGCTTTCTTT. Its translation: CASSTPSRGTEAFF.

V usage is TRBV6-5 and J usage is TRBJ1-1, with D possibly matching TRBD1 (5 bases). Trimming stripped 4 bases from V and 0 bases from J, with 12 bases between. The CDR3 runs to 15 residues. Germline-derived CDR1 and CDR2 are MNHEY and SVGAGI. CDR3 nucleotide sequence: TGTGCCAGCAGTTCCGACAGACGCTTGAACACTGAAGCTTTCTTT. This translates into CASSSDRRLNTEAFF.

The CDR3 loop reads CASSTRQGTSTEAFF. The CDR3 DNA is TGTGCCAGCAGCACCCGACAGGGAACGTCCACTGAAGCTTTCTTT. The rearrangement joins TRBV5-4 to TRBJ1-1; 7 bases fit TRBD1. V shed 4 bases, J shed 4 bases, and the junction held 10 bases outside the gene matches. The germline V gene has CDR1 SGHNT and CDR2 YYREEE (reference sequence). The CDR3 spans 15 residues.